The 19 T cell receptor beta chains presented below share a single source sample, sequenced in a study of shared clonotypes between healthy human individuals. This table comes from immunoSEQ multiplex PCR, and its TCRdb copy is limited to in-frame clones, with some not included. The sample gives around 320,000 clones, about nine tenths of which show up once; roughly 15% is in the top ten. Input material: memory CD8+ T cells sorted from blood. Subset meaning: CD45RO+ cells pooled with CCR7-negative TemRA cells. Every receptor here comes from a man aged 18 to 29 in good health.

The rearrangement links TRBV13 to TRBJ2-3; possible D gene TRBD2, 6 bases. The CDR3 contains 16 residues. Trimming cost V 0 bases and J 0 bases, with 10 bases left between them. Germline CDR1 and CDR2: PRHDT and FYEKMQ (reference sequence). The CDR3 sequence is CASSLGGGDSTDTQYF. In nucleotides, the CDR3 is TGTGCCAGCAGCTTAGGAGGCGGGGACAGCACAGATACGCAGTATTTT.

The V call is TRBV6-1, the J call TRBJ2-3; no firm D call. This CDR3 has 11 amino acids. CDR1 and CDR2 (germline): MNHNS, SASEGT. Trimming cost V 5 bases and J 5 bases, with 5 bases left between them. As DNA, the CDR3 is TGTGCCAGCAGTAGATTAGATACGCAGTATTTT. It is translated as CASSRLDTQYF.

The V and J genes are TRBV6-5 and TRBJ2-2; D may be TRBD1 or TRBD2 (5 bases each). Trimming took off 7 bases at V and 7 bases at J, with 13 bases between the two ends. The CDR3 covers 13 residues. The germline gives CDR1 MNHEY, CDR2 SVGAGI. The CDR3 here is CASTVGGSGELFF. The DNA for the CDR3 is TGTGCCAGCACCGTTGGGGGAAGCGGGGAGCTGTTTTTT.

J is TRBJ2-7 and V is TRBV6-5; a weak D match, TRBD1 (6 bases). Trimming stripped 5 bases from V and 3 bases from J, with 17 bases between. CDR3 length: 15 amino acids. From germline, CDR1 is MNHEY and CDR2 SVGAGI. The CDR3 here is CASSPQGIRLYEQYF. In nucleotides, the CDR3 is TGTGCCAGCAGTCCACAGGGAATTCGCCTCTACGAGCAGTACTTC.

The chain couples TRBV11-2 to TRBJ2-5, with TRBD2 identical over 8 bases. The V gene end was trimmed by 5 bases and the J gene end by 3 bases; junction bases not matched to a gene: 8. This CDR3 has 15 amino acids. Germline loops: CDR1 SGHAT, CDR2 FQNNGV. In DNA, the CDR3 is TGTGCCAGCAGCATCGCGCGGCGGGGGGAAGAGACCCAGTACTTC. Protein sequence: CASSIARRGEETQYF.

This clone appeared a single time. This same CDR3 is encoded by further DNA sequences in the sample. The genes are TRBV29-1 and TRBJ2-3; TRBD2 matches at 7 bases. Per germline, CDR1 SQVTM and CDR2 ANQGSEA. The CDR3 is 13 amino acids. With V trimmed by 4 bases and J by 3 bases, 4 bases remained unmatched. This chain's CDR3 is CSVVGGGTDTQYF. CDR3 nucleotides: TGCAGCGTTGTAGGCGGGGGAACAGATACGCAGTATTTT.

The J gene is TRBJ2-7, the V gene TRBV7-8; perhaps TRBD2 as D (5 bases). The germline V gene has CDR1 SGHVS and CDR2 FQNEAQ. The CDR3 loop spans 14 amino acids. Trimming removed 2 bases at V and 2 bases at J, with 10 bases between. CDR3 sequence reads: CASSLTGSTYEQYF. The DNA of the CDR3 is TGTGCCAGCAGCTTAACGGGGTCTACCTACGAGCAGTACTTC.

This clone was seen only once. This chain connects TRBV7-9 to TRBJ2-7; perhaps TRBD1 as D (6 bases). Trimming took off 3 bases at V and 3 bases at J, with 12 bases between the two ends. The CDR3 runs to 14 residues. CDR1 SEHNR and CDR2 FQNEAQ come from the germline V gene (reference sequence). The CDR3 protein is CASSFQGKFYEQYF. In nucleotides, the CDR3 is TGTGCCAGCAGCTTTCAGGGGAAATTCTACGAGCAGTACTTC.

This clone was found once. This may arise from a read error, as a much more abundant clone is one base away. This chain uses TRBV25-1 with TRBJ2-7; TRBD1 matches at 7 bases. The CDR3 is 13 residues long. The J segment lost 0 bases and the V segment lost 6 bases, leaving 2 bases of the junction unmatched. Germline V gene sequence: CDR1 MGHDK, CDR2 SYGVNS. The CDR3: CASSWTGSYEQYF. The CDR3 DNA reads as TGTGCCAGCAGCTGGACAGGCTCCTACGAGCAGTACTTC.

This clone was observed once. J is TRBJ1-1 and V is TRBV5-6, with D perhaps matching TRBD1 (6 bases). Germline assignment: CDR1 SGHDT and CDR2 YYEEEE. Trimming removed 4 bases at V and 8 bases at J, with 18 bases between. The CDR3 spans 14 residues. In DNA, the CDR3 is TGTGCCAGCAGCCGAAACTTTGACAGGCCCGAAGCTTTCTTT. It is translated as CASSRNFDRPEAFF.

This clone was seen many times. The chain joins TRBV28 to TRBJ1-2; the D is unclear. V was pared by 7 bases and J by 4 bases, with 16 bases between. CDR3 size: 14 residues. Germline values: CDR1 MDHEN, CDR2 SYDVKM. CDR3 nucleotides: TGTGCCAGCACTCCACGTCATTGGGTCTATGGCTACACCTTC. Protein sequence: CASTPRHWVYGYTF.

The chain employs TRBV4-3 and TRBJ2-1; D might be TRBD1 (5 bases). Looked up from germline, CDR1 is LGHNA and CDR2 is YSLEER. This CDR3 has 12 residues. Between the trimmed V and J ends, which lost 0 bases and 10 bases, there was a span of 7 bases. The CDR3 coding sequence is TGCGCCAGCAGCCAAGACAGGGTGGAGCAGTTCTTC. This codes for CASSQDRVEQFF.

The V and J genes are TRBV5-6 and TRBJ1-1, with a weak D call TRBD1 (5 bases). Between the trimmed V and J ends, which lost 3 bases and 8 bases, there was a span of 11 bases. In germline, CDR1 is SGHDT, CDR2 YYEEEE. The CDR3 loop spans 12 amino acids. In DNA form, the CDR3 reads TGTGCCAGCAGCTGGCTTTGGGACGAAGCTTTCTTT. Translating gives CASSWLWDEAFF.

The chain joins TRBV2 to TRBJ2-7; 10 nucleotides line up with TRBD1. The CDR3 sequence is 14 residues long. After removal of 6 bases from V and 1 base from J, the junction contained 3 bases not matched to a gene. Germline V gives CDR1 SNHLY, CDR2 FYNNEI. DNA of the CDR3: TGTGCCAGCAGGAGGGACAGGGGATCCTACGAGCAGTACTTC. This translates into CASRRDRGSYEQYF.

The V gene is TRBV7-9, the J gene TRBJ2-2; D ambiguous. V lost 3 bases and J lost 7, with 15 bases in between. Germline V lookup: CDR1 SEHNR, CDR2 FQNEAQ (reference sequence). This CDR3 comprises 15 residues. The CDR3 reads CASSFSAGGHGELFF. The CDR3 bases are TGTGCCAGCAGCTTCTCGGCAGGTGGGCACGGGGAGCTGTTTTTT.

J is TRBJ1-4 and V is TRBV4-1; D call uncertain. CDR3 size: 14 residues. Germline V lookup: CDR1 MGHRA, CDR2 YSYEKL. V was pared by 1 base and J by 5 bases, with 8 bases between. DNA of the CDR3: TGCGCCAGCAGCCAAGTGGCGGGAAATGAAAAACTGTTTTTT. Protein: CASSQVAGNEKLFF.

The V and J genes are TRBV27 and TRBJ1-1, with D perhaps TRBD1 (5 bases). CDR1 and CDR2 (germline): MNHEY, SMNVEV (reference sequence). This CDR3 contains 15 residues. V was trimmed by 7 bases and J by 3 bases, leaving 18 bases between them. As DNA, the CDR3 is TGTGCCAGCACACCGACAGTCGGGGGTGACACTGAAGCTTTCTTT. It specifies CASTPTVGGDTEAFF.

The J gene is TRBJ2-2, the V gene TRBV6-1; 7 positions match TRBD1. The CDR3 totals 17 residues. Germline lookup yields CDR1 MNHNS and CDR2 SASEGT. The trim removed 3 bases at V and 2 bases at J, leaving 9 bases unmatched. CDR3 sequence (DNA): TGTGCCAGCAGTGATCCCCGGACAGGACCAAACACCGGGGAGCTGTTTTTT. Protein product: CASSDPRTGPNTGELFF.

This clone has a count of ten or more. The genes are TRBV6-6 and TRBJ2-5; a weak D match, TRBD2 (5 bases). V lost 6 bases, J lost 1 base, and 15 bases lay in between. Germline CDR1 reads MNHNY; CDR2 reads SVGAGI (reference sequence). The CDR3 spans 15 residues. CDR3 protein: CASSQTRGIQETQYF. The CDR3 DNA follows: TGTGCCAGCAGCCAGACTCGGGGAATCCAAGAGACCCAGTACTTC.